This T cell receptor beta chain was identified during a study of blood T cell repertoires in COVID-19. Study-wide background: Samples representing acute and convalescent COVID-19 were sourced from the United States, Italy and Spain. Sample material is recorded as cDNA or gDNA derived from T cells, B-cell-depleted T cells, or PBMCs.

Trimming cost V 6 bases and J 3 bases, with 12 bases left between them. Per the germline V gene, CDR1 is MNHEY and CDR2 is SVGAGI. CDR3 size: 13 residues. Clones were sequenced by immunoSEQ multiplex PCR, and TCRdb holds only the in-frame ones, with some missing. The sample shows about 59,000 clones, around nine tenths of them seen only once. The chain carries TRBV6-5 and TRBJ2-7; maybe TRBD1 (7 bases). This TCR derives from an elderly man with acute or convalescent COVID-19. The material sequenced was peripheral blood. CDR3 amino acids: CASRRRDSYEQYF. Written as DNA, the CDR3 is TGTGCCAGCAGAAGGAGGGACAGCTACGAGCAGTACTTC.